Each of the 5 T cell receptor beta chains below was sequenced from the same sample in a study of CD8+ T cells in alopecia areata. Cells that came from pooled cutaneous lymph nodes were sorted using CD4, CD8alpha, NKG2D, NKG2ACE and other markers. Reverse transcription of extracted RNA yielded cDNA, which provided the sequencing template. TCRdb's table, derived via immunoSEQ multiplex PCR, lists solely in-frame clones and lacks some. The counts give approximately 280,000 clones, none of them seen only once; more than 1% is held by the top ten. Sample: CD4+ T cells sorted from a lymph node. Receptors originate from a C3H/HeJ mouse with alopecia areata. The mouse strain carries the MHC haplotype H2-k.

Worth noting for this clone: The listed genes are named as in mouse. Read sequence stops 4 residues before the CDR3 end, and the germline J gene provides the missing end. V gene TRBV13-1 combines with J gene TRBJ2-5; 8 bases match TRBD1. CDR1 and CDR2 (germline): NSHNY, SYGAGN. The CDR3 runs to 15 residues. The CDR3 DNA, read in part, is TGTGCCAGCAGTGGGAATCAGGGGGCGAGCGAC. As protein: CASSGNQGASD. Given in full, the CDR3 is CASSGNQGASDTQYF.

A few counts support this clone. Germline and genes here are mouse. The observed sequence ends 4 residues before the CDR3 terminus, with the missing tail filled in from the germline J gene. The chain carries TRBV13-1 and TRBJ2-1; D may be TRBD1 (5 bases). CDR1 NSHNY and CDR2 SYGAGN come from the germline V gene. V was pared by 2 bases and J by 0 bases, with 6 bases between. This CDR3 comprises 14 residues. The CDR3 loop reads CASSETANYAEQFF. The CDR3 bases that were read are TGTGCCAGCAGTGAGACAGCTAACTATGCT.

As regards this clone: Germline and genes: mouse. The read gets to within 4 residues of the CDR3 end, and the germline J gene fills in the rest. The rearrangement links TRBV13-3 to TRBJ1-1; possibly TRBD1 for D (5 bases). The CDR3 is 12 amino acids. The germline V gene has CDR1 NNHDY and CDR2 SYVADS. The CDR3 bases that were read are TGTGCCAGCAGTGATGCAGGGAAA. It yields the protein CASSDAGK. The complete CDR3 protein is CASSDAGKEVFF.

This clone was picked up a small number of times. Germline and genes here are mouse. The observed sequence ends 4 residues before the CDR3 terminus, with the missing tail filled in from the germline J gene. This rearrangement joins TRBV19 to TRBJ2-1, with D perhaps matching TRBD2 (7 bases). V lost 2 bases and J lost 0, with 12 bases in between. CDR3 length equals 16 residues. Germline V gene data show CDR1 as FNHDT and CDR2 as SITEND (reference sequence). The sequenced part of the CDR3 DNA is TGTGCCAGCAGTATGAGGGGGGGTTATAACTATGCT. Translation: CASSMRGGYNYA. The entire CDR3 is CASSMRGGYNYAEQFF.

Of note for this clone: The genes are named according to mouse. The read halts 4 residues ahead of the CDR3 end, with the missing end drawn from the germline J gene. The V call is TRBV5, the J call TRBJ2-1; the D gene is possibly TRBD1 (6 bases). V lost 4 bases and J lost 4, with 8 bases in between. The CDR3 loop spans 13 amino acids. Germline values: CDR1 LGHNA, CDR2 YNLKQL (reference sequence). The CDR3 sequence: CASSRDNYAEQFF. The CDR3 DNA, read in part, is TGTGCCAGCAGCCGGGACAATTATGCT.